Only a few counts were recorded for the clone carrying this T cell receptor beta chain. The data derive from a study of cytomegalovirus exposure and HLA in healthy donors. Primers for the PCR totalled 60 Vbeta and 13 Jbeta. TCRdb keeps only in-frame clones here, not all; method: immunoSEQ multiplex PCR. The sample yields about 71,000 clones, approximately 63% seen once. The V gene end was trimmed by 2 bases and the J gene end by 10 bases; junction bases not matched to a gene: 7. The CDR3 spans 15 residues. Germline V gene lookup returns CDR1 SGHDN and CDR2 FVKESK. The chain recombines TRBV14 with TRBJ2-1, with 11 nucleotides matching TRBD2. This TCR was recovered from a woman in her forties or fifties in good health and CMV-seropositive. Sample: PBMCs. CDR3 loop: CASSQLLAGVSEQFF. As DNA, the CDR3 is TGTGCCAGCAGCCAATTACTAGCGGGAGTGAGCGAGCAGTTCTTC. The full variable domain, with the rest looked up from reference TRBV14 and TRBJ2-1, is EAGVTQFPSHSVIEKGQTVTLRCDPISGHDNLYWYRRVMGKEIKFLLHFVKESKQDESGMPNNRFLAERTGGTYSTLKVQPAELEDSGVYFCASSQLLAGVSEQFFGPGTRLTVL.